This TCR beta chain was found in a study of T cell changes during pregnancy in multiple sclerosis (dated by TCRdb to between 2017 and 2020). About the study as a whole: The study looked at changes in the T cell repertoire across pregnancy in women with multiple sclerosis.

Including cysteine and phenylalanine, the CDR3 has 15 amino acids. Only the CDR3 portion is preserved as DNA: 45 bases, with reading frame beginning at the first base. The germline V gene gives CDR1 as SNHLY and CDR2 as FYNNEI. V is clipped by 1 base and J by 8 bases, and the sequence between their germline boundaries is 17 bases long. Receptor libraries were prepared by the immunoSEQ multiplex PCR assay. Drawn from immuneACCESS, this table holds only the in-frame rearrangements with V and J called that TCRdb kept. Clones are partly lost; checked studies trace under half to an unresolved V gene and leave the rest unexplained. Across this sample there are 35,000 to 55,000 clones, with almost 90% seen only once. The top ten clones comprise 4% to 5% of the sample. In regard to this clone: Its cognate antigen has yet to be identified. Per-base qualities were not stored, and no clone one base away is much larger.

Sample: peripheral blood, taken in the second trimester of pregnancy. The clonotype originates from a female donor in good health, enrolled as a control in a pregnancy study. The chain couples TRBV2 to TRBJ1-2; the D gene is perhaps TRBD1, from 6 matching bases. The nucleotides read TGTGCCAGCAGTGAAGTAAAGGCAGGGGTAGGAGGCTACACCTTC. Its translation is CASSEVKAGVGGYTF.